These 21 T cell receptor beta chains were all obtained from the same sample, sequenced in a study of identical twins. Each CDR3 protein gets one entry after TCRdb re-called the 5' RACE reads with MiXCR. The repertoire has roughly 260,000 distinct CDR3 sequences, over 12% of them found once; the top ten carry approximately 9.3%. The sequenced sample was memory (CD45RO+) T cells sorted from blood. The origin of the receptors is a woman under 30 in good health.

This clonotype was detected only a few times. The chain is built from TRBV20-1 and TRBJ2-3; 8 bases line up with TRBD2. Germline assignment: CDR1 DFQATT and CDR2 SNEGSKA (reference sequence). The CDR3 totals 16 residues. V dropped 5 bases and J dropped 2; count of bases not matched to a gene: 12. CDR3 protein: CSAGGVISGITDTQYF. Written as DNA, the CDR3 is TGCAGTGCTGGAGGGGTGATTAGCGGGATCACAGATACGCAGTATTTT.

This clonotype was recorded at least ten times. The chain couples TRBV6-1 to TRBJ2-1; 8 bases agree with TRBD2. Germline CDR1 is MNHNS and CDR2 is SASEGT. The CDR3 is 15 residues long. Trimming at V came to 4 bases and at J to 9 bases, leaving 11 bases not matched to a gene. CDR3 residues: CASSVDAAGGTEQFF. The CDR3, as DNA: TGTGCCAGCAGTGTCGATGCGGCGGGAGGTACTGAGCAGTTCTTC.

This clonotype came up a few times. This chain joins TRBV19 and TRBJ1-1; no definite D call. CDR3 size: 17 residues. Per the germline V gene, CDR1 is LNHDA and CDR2 is SQIVND (reference sequence). Trimming removed 8 bases at V and 3 bases at J, with 25 bases between. The CDR3 DNA sequence: TGTGCCAGTCGAGGCGTGCGGACGGAGGGATACGACACTGAAGCTTTCTTT. Its translation: CASRGVRTEGYDTEAFF.

The chain joins TRBV20-1 to TRBJ2-3; no clear D. Germline V CDR1 and CDR2: DFQATT, SNEGSKA (reference sequence). V lost 3 bases, J lost 4 bases, and 14 bases lay in between. The CDR3 contains 14 residues. This chain's CDR3 is CSARAASGADTQYF. Here the CDR3 DNA reads TGCAGTGCTAGGGCGGCTTCGGGCGCAGATACGCAGTATTTT.

The V and J genes are TRBV11-2 and TRBJ1-2; a possible D gene is TRBD1 (5 bases). Germline V gene sequence: CDR1 SGHAT, CDR2 FQNNGV. This CDR3 region has 12 residues. Trimming pared 0 bases from V and 9 bases from J, leaving 8 bases between. CDR3 amino acids: CASSLEGDRYTF. The CDR3, as DNA: TGTGCCAGCAGCTTAGAGGGGGATCGCTACACCTTC. Full variable domain (missing parts from reference TRBV11-2 and TRBJ1-2): EAGVAQSPRYKIIEKRQSVAFWCNPISGHATLYWYQQILGQGPKLLIQFQNNGVVDDSQLPKDRFSAERLKGVDSTLKIQPAKLEDSAVYLCASSLEGDRYTFGSGTRLTVV.

The genes are TRBV3-1 and TRBJ2-2; maybe TRBD2 (6 bases). The CDR3 covers 14 residues. Trimming left V 3 bases short and J 6 bases short, with 11 bases between. The germline CDR1 and CDR2 sequences are LGHDT and YNNKEL (reference sequence). The CDR3 DNA is TGTGCCAGCAGCCAGTTAAGCGGGTCCGGGGAGCTGTTTTTT. Translation: CASSQLSGSGELFF.

The sample holds many counts of this clonotype. The chain uses TRBV15 and TRBJ1-2; possibly TRBD1 for D (6 bases). The CDR3 loop spans 13 amino acids. V lost 3 bases, J lost 7 bases, and 12 bases lay in between. Per the germline V gene, CDR1 is LNHNV and CDR2 is YYDKDF (reference sequence). In DNA, the CDR3 is TGTGCCACCAGCAGCAGGGGCGCCAGTGGCTACACCTTC. The encoded protein is CATSSRGASGYTF.

The chain joins TRBV4-1 to TRBJ1-1, with D perhaps TRBD1 (5 bases). The germline V gene has CDR1 MGHRA and CDR2 YSYEKL. The CDR3 consists of 13 residues. Trimming removed 0 bases from V and 8 bases from J, with 10 bases in between. CDR3 loop: CASSQDGEGEAFF. CDR3 nucleotides: TGCGCCAGCAGCCAAGATGGTGAGGGGGAAGCTTTCTTT.

The chain couples TRBV9 to TRBJ2-7; D possibly corresponds to TRBD1 (6 bases). The germline V gene encodes CDR1 SGDLS and CDR2 YYNGEE. Trimming removed 0 bases from V and 3 bases from J, with 13 bases in between. The CDR3 runs 15 residues. In nucleotides, the CDR3 is TGTGCCAGCAGCGTAGGAGGGACACCCATCTACGAGCAGTACTTC. Translation gives CASSVGGTPIYEQYF.

The chain has TRBV4-1 and TRBJ2-1, with D unresolved. The germline V gene encodes CDR1 MGHRA and CDR2 YSYEKL. V was clipped by 1 base and J by 0 bases, with 13 bases between them. The CDR3 loop spans 17 amino acids. CDR3 coding DNA: TGCGCCAGCAGCCAAGCTAAGACCCCAGGCTCCTACAATGAGCAGTTCTTC. It translates to CASSQAKTPGSYNEQFF.

This clonotype was recorded a few times. The chain carries TRBV7-9 and TRBJ2-2; 7 bases are shared with TRBD2. Trimming removed 5 bases from V and 8 bases from J; junction bases left unmatched: 11. CDR3 length equals 15 residues. The germline V gene has CDR1 SEHNR and CDR2 FQNEAQ (reference sequence). Here the CDR3 reads CASSPSGAGMGELFF. CDR3 nucleotide sequence: TGTGCCAGCAGCCCTAGCGGCGCAGGGATGGGGGAGCTGTTTTTT.

This clonotype was seen more than once but under ten times. This sequence joins TRBV7-3 and TRBJ2-2; TRBD2 matches 7 bases. V lost 4 bases and J lost 6; bases outside the gene matches: 2. There are 13 residues in the CDR3. Germline CDR1 is SGHTA and CDR2 is FQGTGA. CDR3 DNA: TGTGCCAGCAGCTGGCGGGGGTCCGGGGAGCTGTTTTTT. It encodes CASSWRGSGELFF. The full variable domain, in which reference TRBV7-3 and TRBJ2-2 provide the parts outside the CDR3, is GAGVSQTPSNKVTEKGKYVELRCDPISGHTALYWYRQSLGQGPEFLIYFQGTGAADDSGLPNDRFFAVRPEGSVSTLKIQRTERGDSAVYLCASSWRGSGELFFGEGSRLTVL.

The genes are TRBV2 and TRBJ1-2, with a possible D match to TRBD1 (6 bases). V was shortened by 3 bases and J by 6 bases, with 14 bases between the two germline ends. Germline CDR1 and CDR2: SNHLY and FYNNEI. The CDR3 totals 14 residues. The CDR3 here is CASSDPGDAHGYTF. Written as DNA, the CDR3 is TGTGCCAGCAGTGATCCAGGGGATGCCCATGGCTACACCTTC.

This clonotype appeared once. The chain combines TRBV3-1 with TRBJ2-5; TRBD2 agrees at 7 bases. The germline CDR1 and CDR2 sequences are LGHDT and YNNKEL (reference sequence). Losses at the gene ends were 4 bases for V and 5 bases for J; bases not matched to a gene: 10. The CDR3 spans 15 residues. CDR3 nucleotide sequence: TGTGCCAGCAGCCTCAATGGAGCGGGATGGGAGACCCAGTACTTC. It codes for CASSLNGAGWETQYF.

The rearrangement links TRBV7-6 to TRBJ2-1; the D gene is possibly TRBD2 (6 bases). The V gene lost 4 bases and the J gene lost 5 bases, with 12 bases spanning the gap. This CDR3 spans 14 amino acids. The germline CDR1 and CDR2 sequences are SGHVS and FNYEAQ. In nucleotides, the CDR3 is TGTGCCAGCAGCTCCCGGGACTTCAACAATGAGCAGTTCTTC. Translation: CASSSRDFNNEQFF.

The chain is built from TRBV9 and TRBJ2-7, with no clear D. Deletions cut 2 bases from V and 2 bases from J, with 11 bases between. Germline assignment: CDR1 SGDLS and CDR2 YYNGEE. The CDR3 loop spans 14 amino acids. CDR3 DNA: TGTGCCAGCAGCGTTCTTGCGAACCCCTACGAGCAGTACTTC. It codes for CASSVLANPYEQYF.

In this sample, this clonotype turned up many times. The V call is TRBV12-3 or TRBV12-4, the J call TRBJ2-7; 7 nucleotides align to TRBD1. This CDR3 comprises 13 residues. V lost 5 bases and J lost 7; bases outside the gene matches: 8. The CDR3 sequence: CASSQDRAGEQYF. The DNA for the CDR3 is TGTGCCAGCAGTCAAGACAGGGCTGGGGAGCAGTACTTC.

There are a few counts of this clonotype. V is TRBV6-5 and J is TRBJ2-2; D is ambiguous. Germline V CDR1 and CDR2: MNHEY, SVGAGI. The CDR3 length is 16 residues. V shed 0 bases and J shed 0 bases, with 8 bases lying between them. The CDR3 is CASSYSGSPNTGELFF. The CDR3 DNA reads as TGTGCCAGCAGTTACTCGGGCAGCCCGAACACCGGGGAGCTGTTTTTT.

This clonotype showed up just a few times. The genes are TRBV5-1 and TRBJ1-1; no clear D gene. The V end was cut by 1 base, the J end by 1 base, with 14 bases between. Germline assignment: CDR1 SGHRS and CDR2 YFSETQ. The CDR3 consists of 16 residues. CDR3 in DNA: TGCGCCAGCAGCTTGCGTGGGGTGGTGGGGAACACTGAAGCTTTCTTT. It is translated as CASSLRGVVGNTEAFF.

The table lists this clonotype with a few counts. This chain uses TRBV12-3 or TRBV12-4 with TRBJ2-3, with 12 bases identical to TRBD2. V trimming: 4 bases; J trimming: 4 bases; junction bases outside the gene matches: 9. There are 17 residues in the CDR3. DNA for the CDR3: TGTGCCAGCAGTTCCGCGGTACTAGCGGGGGGCGCAGATACGCAGTATTTT. This encodes CASSSAVLAGGADTQYF.

V usage is TRBV7-9 and J usage is TRBJ1-1; D is uncertain. V was clipped by 2 bases and J by 4 bases, with 8 bases between them. Germline V gives CDR1 SEHNR, CDR2 FQNEAQ (reference sequence). The CDR3 totals 13 residues. The CDR3 sequence: CASSLPLATEAFF. In nucleotides, the CDR3 is TGTGCCAGCAGCTTACCTTTGGCCACTGAAGCTTTCTTT.